This T cell receptor beta chain derives from a study of response to subunit inactivated influenza vaccine. Study-wide points: Authors suggested each seasonal flu vaccination may recruit only limited numbers of new T cells.

Trimming shortened V by 0 bases and J by 7 bases, and 7 bases separated the two germline ends. The CDR3 contains 14 residues. Germline CDR1 reads SGHTA; CDR2 reads FQGNSA. TCRdb re-derived calls from the RT-PCR reads in MiXCR, one entry per CDR3 protein. The sample contains approximately 680,000 distinct CDR3 sequences, 15% to 18% of which appear only once. As regards this clonotype: The antigen is unknown.

J is TRBJ1-6 and V is TRBV7-2; maybe TRBD1 (5 bases). This clonotype originated in a man aged 50 to 60 who received an inactivated influenza vaccine. The sample was PBMCs from blood, taken 12 days after vaccination. The CDR3 nucleotides read TGTGCCAGCAGCTTAGCCAGGGAAAATTCACCCCTCCACTTT. Its translation: CASSLARENSPLHF.